The TCR beta chain under discussion was sequenced for a study of blood T cells in healthy people across ages. Then a second PCR, running roughly 7 to 11 cycles, was carried out with a sample-barcoded 5' primer and a J-beta primer mix. TCRdb re-derived calls from the 5' RACE reads in MiXCR, one entry per CDR3 protein. The sample contains over 1,300,000 distinct CDR3 sequences, approximately 59% of which appear only once. Points from the study as a whole: Researchers judged that diversity estimates from one million T cells fell short of true values. Per-million-T-cell TCR beta diversity fell roughly linearly with age. Relative to aged donors, long-lived donors carried more naive CD4+ cells and displayed higher diversity.

CDR1 and CDR2 from the germline V gene are MGHRA and YSYEKL. The CDR3 covers 15 residues. J lost 5 bases, V lost 1 base, and 3 bases had no gene match. As for this clonotype: Antigen specificity is unknown.

The receptor's source is a man aged 18 to 29 in good health. The material sequenced was blood. The chain recombines TRBV4-1 with TRBJ2-5; TRBD1 agrees at 11 bases. The CDR3 loop is CASSQGTGGWETQYF. The CDR3 nucleotides are TGCGCCAGCAGCCAAGGGACAGGGGGCTGGGAGACCCAGTACTTC.